The rows below give T cell receptor beta chains drawn from one sample of a study of shared clonotypes between healthy human individuals. Sequenced by immunoSEQ multiplex PCR; TCRdb stores in-frame clones only, minus some. The sample contains around 440,000 clones, over 60% of which appear only once. The sample consisted of PBMCs. These receptors came from a woman in her forties in good health. Some clones in this sample may be carry-over from other donors' samples. Both conserved end residues are part of each CDR3. Each record gives: V gene, J gene, CDR3 protein.

V gene: TRBV28; J gene: TRBJ1-1; CDR3 protein: CASIEGQMNTEAFF
V gene: TRBV9; J gene: TRBJ2-3; CDR3 protein: CASSLYEGTSTDTQYF
V gene: TRBV6-1; J gene: TRBJ2-7; CDR3 protein: CASSEIEGYEQYF
V gene: TRBV28; J gene: TRBJ2-3; CDR3 protein: CASSFQGGGTDTQYF
V gene: TRBV5-4; J gene: TRBJ2-2; CDR3 protein: CASTPTSGAFTGELFF
V gene: TRBV5-1; J gene: TRBJ2-1; CDR3 protein: CASSFGFNEQFF
V gene: TRBV30; J gene: TRBJ2-2; CDR3 protein: CAWSPRTSGNTGELFF
V gene: TRBV5-1; J gene: TRBJ2-3; CDR3 protein: CASTTSGAGEDTQYF
V gene: TRBV7-2; J gene: TRBJ2-7; CDR3 protein: CASSLEGHKLFEQYF
V gene: TRBV28; J gene: TRBJ2-1; CDR3 protein: CASSYPSRQAQFF
V gene: TRBV2; J gene: TRBJ2-2; CDR3 protein: CASTGQVNTGELFF
V gene: TRBV7-2; J gene: TRBJ2-1; CDR3 protein: CASSAWTSGTYNEQFF
V gene: TRBV2; J gene: TRBJ2-3; CDR3 protein: CASSEEGHPDTQYF
V gene: TRBV30; J gene: TRBJ1-5; CDR3 protein: CAWSVQSPTRAHTQPQHF
V gene: TRBV7-2; J gene: TRBJ2-7; CDR3 protein: CASSFDRVNFVFYEQYF
V gene: TRBV14; J gene: TRBJ1-2; CDR3 protein: CASSQEMGRTYGYTF
V gene: TRBV6-6; J gene: TRBJ2-3; CDR3 protein: CASNPGLAGADTQYF
V gene: TRBV6-1; J gene: TRBJ2-2; CDR3 protein: CASSAQGGDTGELFF
V gene: TRBV25-1; J gene: TRBJ2-5; CDR3 protein: CASAPGLAGGETQYF
V gene: TRBV7-2; J gene: TRBJ1-4; CDR3 protein: CASGLRGGEKLFF
V gene: TRBV27; J gene: TRBJ1-1; CDR3 protein: CASSLLPYTEAFF
V gene: TRBV5-1; J gene: TRBJ2-2; CDR3 protein: CASSLYRGDTGELFF
V gene: TRBV28; J gene: TRBJ2-7; CDR3 protein: CASSSPPTGEQYF
V gene: TRBV9; J gene: TRBJ2-7; CDR3 protein: CASSVGASDSTYEQYF
V gene: TRBV28; J gene: TRBJ1-4; CDR3 protein: CASSFLGGAGKLFF
V gene: TRBV28; J gene: TRBJ1-1; CDR3 protein: CASSLDREENTEAFF
V gene: TRBV18; J gene: TRBJ2-7; CDR3 protein: CASSPPYQRLSHEQYF
V gene: TRBV2; J gene: TRBJ2-5; CDR3 protein: CASSLGTGVETQYF
V gene: TRBV6-6; J gene: TRBJ1-4; CDR3 protein: CASSDGAGSNEKLFF
V gene: TRBV28; J gene: TRBJ1-3; CDR3 protein: CASSPTGPQRGNTIYF
V gene: TRBV5-1; J gene: TRBJ2-2; CDR3 protein: CASRQGTAGELFF
V gene: TRBV19; J gene: TRBJ1-2; CDR3 protein: CASSKPRTGLGSDYGYTF
V gene: TRBV9; J gene: TRBJ2-7; CDR3 protein: CASSVGGIPGYEQYF
V gene: TRBV11-2; J gene: TRBJ2-2; CDR3 protein: CASSLDRGPQNTGELFF
V gene: TRBV29-1; J gene: TRBJ1-2; CDR3 protein: CSVGLTHNYGYTF
V gene: TRBV11-1; J gene: TRBJ2-7; CDR3 protein: CASSPSTGGANSEQYF
V gene: TRBV5-1; J gene: TRBJ2-5; CDR3 protein: CASSTRGGETQYF
V gene: TRBV4-2; J gene: TRBJ2-5; CDR3 protein: CASSQDSGAVETQYF
V gene: TRBV28; J gene: TRBJ2-1; CDR3 protein: CASSVRGDEQFF
V gene: TRBV27; J gene: TRBJ2-7; CDR3 protein: CASSFSGTGPYEQYF
V gene: TRBV10-1; J gene: TRBJ2-1; CDR3 protein: CASSERSGRAYNEQFF
V gene: TRBV6-4; J gene: TRBJ2-1; CDR3 protein: CAPPRGGCEQFF
V gene: TRBV27; J gene: TRBJ2-2; CDR3 protein: CASTRGRRTGELFF
V gene: TRBV28; J gene: TRBJ1-2; CDR3 protein: CASSLWSGGPGYTF
V gene: TRBV7-9; J gene: TRBJ2-5; CDR3 protein: CASSLAAIETQYF
V gene: TRBV4-3; J gene: TRBJ2-1; CDR3 protein: CASSQELGIANEQFF
V gene: TRBV9; J gene: TRBJ1-2; CDR3 protein: CASSVSGRGGYTF
V gene: TRBV19; J gene: TRBJ2-1; CDR3 protein: CASSTALGLVRVF
V gene: TRBV7-3; J gene: TRBJ1-5; CDR3 protein: CASSPRPPGESNQPQHF
V gene: TRBV28; J gene: TRBJ2-3; CDR3 protein: CASIDITTDTQYF
V gene: TRBV19; J gene: TRBJ2-7; CDR3 protein: CATTGGPYEQYF
V gene: TRBV6-1; J gene: TRBJ1-5; CDR3 protein: CASSAIRADRRQPQHF
V gene: TRBV28; J gene: TRBJ2-1; CDR3 protein: CATGGGQSLNEQFF
V gene: TRBV27; J gene: TRBJ2-7; CDR3 protein: CASSFSIGYEQYF
V gene: TRBV2; J gene: TRBJ1-4; CDR3 protein: CASSARQGAREKLFF